This entry lists 19 T cell receptor beta chains sequenced from one sample in a study of T-cell reconstitution after alpha-beta-depleted transplantation in children. TCRbeta library preparation incorporated unique molecular identifiers. A single record per CDR3 protein comes from TCRdb applying MiXCR to the PCR reads. The sample has 350,000 to 400,000 distinct CDR3 sequences; just over 20% are singletons. Sequencing was performed on PBMCs from the stem cell graft donor, taken from the stem cell graft. The receptors were gathered from a human donor who donated a stem cell graft to a child with acute myeloid leukemia.

This clonotype was recorded at least ten times. The genes are TRBV20-1 and TRBJ2-1, with a tentative D call TRBD1 (5 bases). The CDR3 loop spans 15 amino acids. Trimming took 7 bases from V and 0 from J, leaving 16 bases between them. Germline CDR1 is DFQATT and CDR2 is SNEGSKA (reference sequence). The DNA of the CDR3 is TGCAGTGTAAAGGGGAACCTCAGCTCCTACAATGAGCAGTTCTTC. Protein: CSVKGNLSSYNEQFF.

The CDR3 spells CASSPLGGPQHF. In nucleotides, the CDR3 is TGTGCCAGCAGTCCCCTGGGAGGGCCCCAGCATTTT. The chain is built from TRBV12-3 or TRBV12-4 and TRBJ1-5, with D uncertain. The CDR3 runs 12 residues. V lost 5 bases, J lost 9 bases, and 11 bases lay in between.

This clonotype was observed a handful of times. The V gene is TRBV7-2, the J gene TRBJ2-3; D remains unclear. Trimming stripped 4 bases from V and 6 bases from J, with 23 bases between. CDR1 SGHTA and CDR2 FQGNSA come from the germline V gene. The CDR3 runs 17 residues. Written as DNA, the CDR3 is TGTGCCAGCAGCTCCCCAGCCGGGTTCAGTTTAAGGGATACGCAGTATTTT. Encoded protein: CASSSPAGFSLRDTQYF.

The chain links TRBV20-1 to TRBJ2-2, with 7 bases lining up with TRBD2. Germline V CDR1 and CDR2: DFQATT, SNEGSKA (reference sequence). J gave up 3 bases and V 0 bases, and 7 bases lay outside the gene matches. The CDR3 covers 16 residues. The CDR3 spells CSARDHGAGDTGELFF. DNA of the CDR3: TGCAGTGCTAGAGATCACGGGGCGGGAGACACCGGGGAGCTGTTTTTT.

This clonotype showed up just a few times. The CDR3 loop is CSVEVVGDRGDEKLFF. The CDR3 nucleotides read TGCAGCGTTGAAGTGGTTGGGGACAGGGGAGATGAAAAACTGTTTTTT. The J gene is TRBJ1-4, the V gene TRBV29-1; 10 bases are a match to TRBD1. Looked up from germline, CDR1 is SQVTM and CDR2 is ANQGSEA. With 1 base clipped from V and 6 bases from J, the junction kept 8 bases outside the gene matches. The CDR3 has 16 amino acids.

The chain recombines TRBV12-5 with TRBJ1-1; the D gene is possibly TRBD1 (5 bases). The CDR3 extends over 15 amino acids. CDR1 and CDR2 from the germline V gene are LGHNT and FRNRAP. V was shortened by 2 bases and J by 4 bases, with 14 bases between the two germline ends. CDR3 in amino acids: CASGLPLRGGTEAFF. CDR3 DNA sequence: TGTGCTAGTGGTTTGCCCCTTAGGGGAGGCACTGAAGCTTTCTTT.

V usage is TRBV5-1 and J usage is TRBJ2-5; D ambiguous. Per the germline V gene, CDR1 is SGHRS and CDR2 is YFSETQ. The CDR3 is made up of 15 amino acids. The ends were cut back, 4 bases at V and 2 bases at J, with 15 bases in the middle. The CDR3 region is CASSRAEGEQETQYF. CDR3 in DNA: TGCGCCAGCAGCCGGGCAGAAGGAGAACAAGAGACCCAGTACTTC.

The genes are TRBV7-2 and TRBJ1-1; D gene ambiguous. In germline, CDR1 is SGHTA, CDR2 FQGNSA. The V end was cut by 1 base, the J end by 6 bases, with 9 bases between. CDR3 length equals 13 residues. The CDR3 here is CASSLVASSEAFF. As DNA, the CDR3 is TGTGCCAGCAGCTTAGTGGCATCTTCTGAAGCTTTCTTT.

This clonotype appeared many times. V usage is TRBV20-1 and J usage is TRBJ2-7, with a weak D call TRBD2 (5 bases). The length of the CDR3 is 14 residues. V dropped 5 bases and J dropped 0 bases, with 14 bases sitting between them. Germline values: CDR1 DFQATT, CDR2 SNEGSKA (reference sequence). DNA for the CDR3: TGCAGTGCTTATAGCGTACGTAGCTCCTACGAGCAGTACTTC. Translated, it gives CSAYSVRSSYEQYF.

In its sample, this clonotype was seen many times. The CDR3 spells CASSRQAGGWADTQYF. The CDR3 bases are TGTGCCAGCAGCCGACAAGCGGGAGGTTGGGCAGATACGCAGTATTTT. This chain connects TRBV12-3 or TRBV12-4 to TRBJ2-3, with 9 bases identical to TRBD2. This CDR3 spans 16 amino acids. With 6 bases clipped from V and 4 bases from J, the junction kept 11 bases outside the gene matches.

This chain uses TRBV12-3 or TRBV12-4 with TRBJ1-5; D call uncertain. V lost 5 bases to trimming and J lost 4 bases, with 12 bases between them. The CDR3 has 14 residues. This CDR3 is CASSPASRNQPQHF. The CDR3 region has the DNA TGTGCCAGCAGTCCTGCTTCAAGGAATCAGCCCCAGCATTTT.

In its sample, this clonotype was seen many times. The V and J genes are TRBV10-3 and TRBJ2-3, with D possibly being TRBD1 (5 bases). Trimming cost V 0 bases and J 9 bases, with 10 bases left between them. The CDR3 consists of 13 residues. In germline, CDR1 is ENHRY, CDR2 SYGVKD. CDR3 in amino acids: CAISESSQGTQYF. The CDR3 DNA reads TGTGCCATCAGTGAGTCGTCGCAGGGCACGCAGTATTTT.

The chain uses TRBV7-2 and TRBJ2-2, with D perhaps matching TRBD2 (6 bases). Germline V gives CDR1 SGHTA, CDR2 FQGNSA. The CDR3 has 16 residues. The V end lost 2 bases, the J end lost 0 bases, and 10 bases lay between the germline ends. The CDR3 bases are TGTGCCAGCAGCTTAAAGGGCGGGACGAACACCGGGGAGCTGTTTTTT. Translated, it gives CASSLKGGTNTGELFF.

In its sample, this clonotype was seen many times. The chain couples TRBV5-1 to TRBJ2-7; TRBD2 matches 8 bases. CDR1 is SGHRS, CDR2 YFSETQ, per germline. The CDR3 spans 13 residues. The ends lost 5 bases at V and 2 bases at J; junction bases unmatched: 3. The CDR3 region has the DNA TGCGCCAGCAGTCGTAGCGGGACCTACGAGCAGTACTTC. Translating gives CASSRSGTYEQYF.

This clonotype was detected a few times. The genes are TRBV29-1 and TRBJ2-5, with 8 bases identical to TRBD1. V shed 1 base and J 5 bases; nucleotides not matched to a gene: 9. CDR3 length: 15 amino acids. CDR1 and CDR2 from the germline V gene are SQVTM and ANQGSEA. The CDR3 DNA follows: TGCAGCGTTGAAGGGACAGGGCGAAACGGGGAGACCCAGTACTTC. It codes for CSVEGTGRNGETQYF. The full variable domain, rest sourced from reference TRBV29-1 and TRBJ2-5, is SAVISQKPSRDICQRGTSLTIQCQVDSQVTMMFWYRQQPGQSLTLIATANQGSEATYESGFVIDKFPISRPNLTFSTLTVSNMSPEDSSIYLCSVEGTGRNGETQYFGPGTRLLVL.

The chain carries TRBV29-1 and TRBJ1-1, with D possibly TRBD1 on 5 matching bases. The ends were cut back, 5 bases at V and 6 bases at J, with 7 bases in the middle. This CDR3 contains 10 residues. Germline V gene lookup returns CDR1 SQVTM and CDR2 ANQGSEA. The CDR3 sequence: CSVWTPEAFF. DNA of the CDR3: TGCAGCGTTTGGACACCTGAAGCTTTCTTT.

This clonotype was detected only a few times. The gene calls are TRBV12-5 and TRBJ2-5; the D gene is possibly TRBD2 (5 bases). Trimming pared 5 bases from V and 5 bases from J, leaving 12 bases between. This CDR3 is 13 amino acids long. Germline CDR1 and CDR2: LGHNT and FRNRAP. As DNA, the CDR3 is TGTGCTAGTGGTCCGAGGGTGGGGGAGACCCAGTACTTC. This gives the protein CASGPRVGETQYF.

This rearrangement joins TRBV29-1 to TRBJ2-2, with 10 bases identical to TRBD1. The V gene's germline CDR1 is SQVTM and CDR2 ANQGSEA. V was pared by 7 bases and J by 7 bases, with 6 bases of the junction left unmatched. The length of the CDR3 is 13 residues. CDR3 DNA sequence: TGCAGCGCGGGACAGGGGCAGAACGGGGAGCTGTTTTTT. Translated: CSAGQGQNGELFF.

This clonotype was recorded at least ten times. The J gene is TRBJ2-7, the V gene TRBV29-1; tentative D call: TRBD1 (6 bases). The CDR3 has 13 residues. Trimming took off 4 bases at V and 1 base at J, with 11 bases between the two ends. The V gene's germline CDR1 is SQVTM and CDR2 ANQGSEA. CDR3 amino acids: CSVALTGSYEQYF. Written as DNA, the CDR3 is TGCAGCGTTGCCCTGACAGGTTCCTACGAGCAGTACTTC.